This TCR beta chain was identified in a study of cytomegalovirus exposure and HLA in healthy donors. Findings and limits, study-wide: The listing of some 170 TCR beta chains classed them as cytomegalovirus-associated. In vitro testing confirmed a few CMV-associated chains as specific for CMV antigens. Cytomegalovirus status was reportedly diagnosed by the classifier with high specificity and sensitivity.

Using immunoSEQ multiplex PCR, the repertoire was profiled, and TCRdb retains in-frame clones only, with some absent. The profile shows 95,000 to 150,000 clones, roughly 84% of them singletons. The junction had 13 bases not matched to a gene; V was cut back by 8 bases and J by 2 bases. The CDR3 runs 17 residues. Germline V gives CDR1 MNHEY, CDR2 SMNVEV (reference sequence). Donors came from a validation cohort of about 120 subjects, distinct from the first 666-subject cohort. As regards this clone: Its antigen is currently unknown.

The chain carries TRBV27 and TRBJ2-1, with 9 bases matching TRBD2. The sample was PBMCs. The sequence was obtained from a woman aged 30 to 39 in good health and CMV-seronegative. The DNA of the CDR3 is TGTGCCAGCGGAGTCAGAGTCTTAGCGGGGGCCTACAATGAGCAGTTCTTC. Its protein product is CASGVRVLAGAYNEQFF.